This TCR beta chain derives from a study of blood T cells in healthy people across ages. Study findings and constraints: Naive CD4+ cells and diversity were both higher in long-lived donors than in aged donors.

This clonotype occurred a few times. Its specificity is not known. Staff drew roughly 10 milliliters of peripheral blood from each donor. V was clipped by 2 bases and J by 3 bases, with 8 bases between them. The CDR3 sequence is 14 residues long. The germline V gene has CDR1 LNHDA and CDR2 SQIVND (reference sequence). Combining a sample-barcoded 5' primer with a J-beta primer mix, a second PCR ran for 7 to 11 cycles. In TCRdb, the 5' RACE reads were re-called with MiXCR into one record per CDR3 protein. Of hundreds of thousands of distinct CDR3 sequences detected, roughly 25% appear once; the ten largest clones hold under 9.5%. This sample also appeared in a second study, on T cells of mothers and their children. That work states: Over 8 million TCR beta CDR3 reads were obtained from each mother, and roughly 3 million from each child.

The TCR originated in a boy younger than 18 in good health. This rearrangement joins TRBV19 to TRBJ1-5; no definite D call. The source material was blood. The CDR3 nucleotides are TGTGCCAGTAGTATAAGCAGCTTCAATCAGCCCCAGCATTTT. It translates to CASSISSFNQPQHF.